These 30 T cell receptor beta chains share one sample of origin, sequenced in a study of blood T cells in healthy people across ages. Next came a second PCR, run for about 6 to 12 cycles, which used a sample-barcoded 5' primer along with a J-beta primer mix. TCRdb re-called the 5' RACE reads with MiXCR, one entry per CDR3 protein. The sample has over 450,000 distinct CDR3 sequences, less than 25% seen once. A further study also used this sample, focusing on T cells of mothers and their children.

The sequenced sample was blood. Receptors were obtained from a boy younger than 18 in good health.

J is TRBJ2-3 and V is TRBV7-3; D unclear. The CDR3 totals 13 residues. Trimming pared 1 base from V and 5 bases from J, leaving 7 bases between. The germline V gene encodes CDR1 SGHTA and CDR2 FQGTGA. The CDR3 DNA reads as TGTGCCAGCAGCTTAATGGGTGGAGATACGCAGTATTTT. Its translation: CASSLMGGDTQYF.

The chain links TRBV6-5 to TRBJ1-1, with D possibly being TRBD1 (5 bases). The length of the CDR3 is 14 residues. V shed 0 bases and J shed 6 bases, with 11 bases lying between them. The germline gives CDR1 MNHEY, CDR2 SVGAGI. This CDR3 is CASSYSEGKSEAFF. The CDR3 nucleotides are TGTGCCAGCAGTTACTCGGAGGGGAAATCTGAAGCTTTCTTT.

This clonotype was recorded only once. This chain uses TRBV20-1 with TRBJ1-1; TRBD1 agrees at 7 bases. Germline loops: CDR1 DFQATT, CDR2 SNEGSKA (reference sequence). V was pared by 0 bases and J by 3 bases, with 4 bases of the junction left unmatched. This CDR3 spans 14 amino acids. CDR3 sequence: CSARDQGVDTEAFF. The CDR3 nucleotides are TGCAGTGCTAGAGATCAGGGGGTTGACACTGAAGCTTTCTTT.

A few counts support this clonotype. J is TRBJ1-1 and V is TRBV10-3; weak D call: TRBD1 (6 bases). The CDR3 is 12 residues long. Germline V CDR1 and CDR2: ENHRY, SYGVKD. V dropped 9 bases and J dropped 5 bases, with 13 bases sitting between them. CDR3: CAMYREGTEAFF. CDR3 DNA sequence: TGTGCCATGTACAGGGAGGGGACTGAAGCTTTCTTT.

This clonotype was observed once. Germline is not matched at one junction end, which may reflect a read error. This sequence joins TRBV4-3 and TRBJ2-7; D might be TRBD1 or TRBD2, each matching 5 bases. The CDR3 loop spans 14 amino acids. Germline V CDR1 and CDR2: LGHNA, YSLEER. The CDR3 is CSSSQEGQPYEQYF. DNA for the CDR3: TGCTCCAGCAGCCAAGAGGGGCAGCCCTACGAGCAGTACTTC.

The chain uses TRBV12-3 or TRBV12-4 and TRBJ2-5; 12 bases line up with TRBD2. The end of the DNA aligns better with TRBJ2-1, so the J call may be wrong. The CDR3 is made up of 15 amino acids. CDR3 in amino acids: CASSFETSGGLGQFF. CDR3 coding DNA: TGTGCCAGCAGTTTCGAGACTAGCGGGGGTTTGGGGCAGTTCTTC.

The chain links TRBV9 to TRBJ2-1; TRBD1 aligns across 11 bases. V shed 0 bases, J shed 7 bases, and the junction held 9 bases outside the gene matches. This CDR3 region has 17 residues. CDR1 and CDR2 from the germline V gene are SGDLS and YYNGEE. CDR3 protein: CASSVGGRTGGWNEQFF. As DNA, the CDR3 is TGTGCCAGCAGCGTAGGGGGGAGGACAGGGGGCTGGAATGAGCAGTTCTTC.

Only a few counts were recorded for this clonotype. The V gene is TRBV30, the J gene TRBJ1-4; D is unresolved. This CDR3 is built from 15 residues. V was trimmed by 2 bases and J by 5 bases, leaving 15 bases between them. Germline CDR1 is GTSNPN and CDR2 is SVGIG (reference sequence). The CDR3 DNA reads as TGTGCCTGGAGTTGGGGAGACCGTGAGAATGAAAAACTGTTTTTT. Protein product: CAWSWGDRENEKLFF.

The rearrangement links TRBV2 to TRBJ2-7; 8 bases are shared with TRBD2. The CDR3 runs 18 residues. Germline V gives CDR1 SNHLY, CDR2 FYNNEI. V lost 5 bases and J lost 4; bases outside the gene matches: 19. This CDR3 reads CASSLTQVPGLERYEQYF. The CDR3 nucleotides read TGTGCCAGCAGTTTAACCCAGGTCCCGGGACTAGAGAGGTACGAGCAGTACTTC.

This CDR3 reads CASSPTTENTDTQYF. Here the CDR3 DNA reads TGTGCCAGCAGCCCGACCACAGAAAACACAGATACGCAGTATTTT. The chain employs TRBV7-9 and TRBJ2-3; no reliable D call. The CDR3 covers 15 residues. V was cut by 5 bases and J by 2 bases, with 14 bases left in between. CDR1 and CDR2 from the germline V gene are SEHNR and FQNEAQ (reference sequence).

This chain connects TRBV4-1 to TRBJ2-1; D might be TRBD1 or TRBD2, each matching 5 bases. The CDR3 sequence is 17 residues long. Germline CDR1 MGHRA, CDR2 YSYEKL. Trimming stripped 2 bases from V and 5 bases from J, with 19 bases between. The DNA for the CDR3 is TGCGCCAGCAGCCAACAAATTCCCGGGACGGAAAACAATGAGCAGTTCTTC. Amino acid sequence: CASSQQIPGTENNEQFF.

This clonotype was recorded many times. The V call is TRBV20-1, the J call TRBJ1-4; maybe TRBD1 (5 bases). Per germline, CDR1 DFQATT and CDR2 SNEGSKA (reference sequence). The CDR3 is 16 residues long. The V end lost 0 bases, the J end lost 8 bases, and 19 bases lay between the germline ends. The CDR3 protein is CSARDWYSQQEEKLFF. In nucleotides, the CDR3 is TGCAGTGCTAGAGATTGGTACAGTCAACAGGAGGAAAAACTGTTTTTT.

This clonotype was seen only a few times. J is TRBJ2-7 and V is TRBV7-8; 12 nucleotides match TRBD2. CDR3 size: 16 residues. Germline V CDR1 and CDR2: SGHVS, FQNEAQ. With 5 bases clipped from V and 2 bases from J, the junction kept 7 bases outside the gene matches. CDR3 sequence reads: CASSLGTSGRPYEQYF. The CDR3 DNA sequence: TGTGCCAGCAGCCTCGGGACTAGCGGGCGCCCCTACGAGCAGTACTTC.

About this clonotype: At one end, the junction sequence differs from germline, possibly due to a read error. The V gene is TRBV14, the J gene TRBJ1-2, with D uncertain. The CDR3 extends over 15 amino acids. Germline values: CDR1 SGHDN, CDR2 FVKESK. The chain's CDR3 is CASSQGVQSLYGYTF. CDR3 bases: TGTGCCAGCAGCCAAGGGGTACAGTCCCTATATGGTTACACCTTC.

The V and J genes are TRBV7-2 and TRBJ2-7; D is uncertain. V was clipped by 5 bases and J by 3 bases, with 8 bases between them. The CDR3 runs to 12 residues. Germline CDR1 SGHTA, CDR2 FQGNSA. CDR3 nucleotides: TGTGCCAGCAGCGTGAGGATCTACGAGCAGTACTTC. Amino acids: CASSVRIYEQYF.

The J gene is TRBJ2-1, the V gene TRBV7-8; TRBD1 aligns across 7 bases. The DNA matches TRBJ2-5 better at its end, which makes the J call doubtful. Germline V gene data show CDR1 as SGHVS and CDR2 as FQNEAQ. CDR3 length: 15 residues. CDR3 bases: TGTGCCAGCAGCCTACAGACAGGGTTTGGGGAGACCCAGTACTTC. Protein product: CASSLQTGFGETQYF.

The chain recombines TRBV20-1 with TRBJ2-5; D is perhaps TRBD1 or TRBD2 (5 bases each). The germline V gene encodes CDR1 DFQATT and CDR2 SNEGSKA (reference sequence). V was clipped by 6 bases and J by 2 bases, with 16 bases between them. This CDR3 is 14 amino acids long. The CDR3 region is CSAYFGREQETQYF. CDR3 sequence (DNA): TGCAGTGCCTATTTCGGCAGGGAGCAAGAGACCCAGTACTTC.

This clonotype appeared a few times. This chain connects TRBV4-3 to TRBJ2-1; D may match TRBD1 or TRBD2 (6 bases each). The CDR3 has 13 residues. The germline CDR1 and CDR2 sequences are LGHNA and YSLEER. V was shortened by 4 bases and J by 16 bases, with 20 bases between the two germline ends. The CDR3 sequence: CASSPYLPGARFF. In DNA form, the CDR3 reads TGCGCCAGCAGCCCATACCTTCCGGGGGCACGCTTCTTC.

The chain couples TRBV9 to TRBJ1-2; possibly TRBD1 for D (5 bases). This CDR3 contains 15 residues. Trimming pared 5 bases from V and 4 bases from J, leaving 18 bases between. Germline-derived CDR1 and CDR2 are SGDLS and YYNGEE. This chain's CDR3 is CASRAKPGGFYGYTF. Written as DNA, the CDR3 is TGTGCCAGCAGGGCTAAGCCGGGGGGATTCTATGGCTACACCTTC.

This clonotype was detected many times. This sequence joins TRBV9 and TRBJ1-2; 10 bases are shared with TRBD1. CDR1 and CDR2 (germline): SGDLS, YYNGEE. V was clipped by 1 base and J by 6 bases; unmatched bases: 9. This CDR3 contains 16 residues. CDR3 DNA sequence: TGTGCCAGCAGCGTACGGGGACAGGGGTTTGTTGATGGCTACACCTTC. This gives the protein CASSVRGQGFVDGYTF.

About this clonotype itself: One end of the junction does not line up with germline, which may come from a read error. The gene calls are TRBV7-9 and TRBJ2-7; TRBD2 is a possible D gene (5 bases). The CDR3 covers 15 residues. Germline CDR1 SEHNR, CDR2 FQNEAQ (reference sequence). The CDR3 here is CSSSSRASSPYEQYF. In DNA, the CDR3 is TGTTCCAGCAGCTCAAGGGCTAGCAGTCCCTACGAGCAGTACTTC.

The table lists this clonotype with a few counts. The chain joins TRBV27 to TRBJ1-6; 7 positions match TRBD1. The CDR3 extends over 15 amino acids. V shed 4 bases, J shed 4 bases, and the junction held 4 bases outside the gene matches. Germline V CDR1 and CDR2: MNHEY, SMNVEV (reference sequence). CDR3 protein: CASSYRGPYNSPLHF. CDR3 nucleotide sequence: TGTGCCAGCAGTTACAGGGGCCCTTATAATTCACCCCTCCACTTT.

This clonotype was observed a few times. The genes are TRBV3-1 and TRBJ1-2, with TRBD1 identical over 8 bases. Germline V CDR1 and CDR2: LGHDT, YNNKEL (reference sequence). V lost 1 base and J lost 4; bases outside the gene matches: 8. This CDR3 has 16 residues. The CDR3 nucleotides read TGTGCCAGCAGCCAAGGGGCAGGGGGCCTTCCCTATGGCTACACCTTC. Translation: CASSQGAGGLPYGYTF.

This clonotype showed up just a few times. This chain links TRBV27 with TRBJ2-3; either TRBD1 or TRBD2 may fit D (5 bases each). The V end lost 0 bases, the J end lost 4 bases, and 11 bases lay between the germline ends. The CDR3 totals 15 residues. Germline V gene sequence: CDR1 MNHEY, CDR2 SMNVEV (reference sequence). This CDR3 reads CASSLSGRSPDTQYF. CDR3 in DNA: TGTGCCAGCAGTTTATCGGGACGGAGCCCAGATACGCAGTATTTT.

CDR3 coding DNA: TGTGCCAGCAGCCCCCGGGGACGGGCGGGCACAGATACGCAGTATTTT. As protein: CASSPRGRAGTDTQYF. The chain uses TRBV25-1 and TRBJ2-3; TRBD1 or TRBD2 may be the D gene (5 bases each). Germline values: CDR1 MGHDK, CDR2 SYGVNS. The ends were cut back, 6 bases at V and 1 base at J, with 17 bases in the middle. CDR3 length: 16 residues. Using reference TRBV25-1 and TRBJ2-3 for the parts outside the CDR3, the full variable domain is EADIYQTPRYLVIGTGKKITLECSQTMGHDKMYWYQQDPGMELHLIHYSYGVNSTEKGDLSSESTVSRIRTEHFPLTLESARPSHTSQYLCASSPRGRAGTDTQYFGPGTRLTVL.

The chain is built from TRBV6-5 and TRBJ1-2, with D possibly matching TRBD1 (5 bases). The CDR3 totals 16 residues. The V end lost 3 bases, the J end lost 1 base, and 15 bases lay between the germline ends. Per the germline V gene, CDR1 is MNHEY and CDR2 is SVGAGI. The CDR3 reads CASSYSPYGGNYGYTF. The CDR3 DNA sequence: TGTGCCAGCAGTTATTCTCCTTACGGGGGTAACTATGGCTACACCTTC.

In its sample, this clonotype was seen a few times. The chain links TRBV4-3 to TRBJ2-1, with TRBD2 matching over 8 bases. Germline loops: CDR1 LGHNA, CDR2 YSLEER. The V gene end was trimmed by 0 bases and the J gene end by 7 bases; junction bases not matched to a gene: 2. The CDR3 is 14 amino acids. The CDR3: CASSQDIAGNEQFF. The CDR3 nucleotides are TGCGCCAGCAGCCAAGATATAGCGGGGAATGAGCAGTTCTTC.

This clonotype was seen a few times. J is TRBJ2-5 and V is TRBV29-1; 11 nucleotides agree with TRBD2. Per germline, CDR1 SQVTM and CDR2 ANQGSEA. The CDR3 runs to 14 residues. V was clipped by 4 bases and J by 4 bases; unmatched bases: 5. This chain's CDR3 is CSVGLAGGLETQYF. CDR3 bases: TGCAGCGTTGGCTTAGCGGGGGGGCTAGAGACCCAGTACTTC.

V is TRBV6-9 and J is TRBJ2-7; 8 bases are a match to TRBD1. V lost 10 bases, J lost 7 bases, and 9 bases stayed unmatched. CDR3 length: 12 residues. Germline-derived CDR1 and CDR2 are MNHGY and SVAAGI. The CDR3, as DNA: TGTGCCAATAAGGACAGGGCCTTGGAGCAGTACTTC. This sequence encodes CANKDRALEQYF.

This clonotype has just a few counts. The chain uses TRBV20-1 and TRBJ1-2; D gene uncertain. CDR1 is DFQATT and CDR2 is SNEGSKA in the germline V gene (reference sequence). Trimming took off 2 bases at V and 3 bases at J, with 13 bases between the two ends. CDR3 length equals 14 residues. The CDR3 loop is CSARKQLNYYGYTF. CDR3 sequence (DNA): TGCAGTGCTAGAAAGCAGCTAAACTACTATGGCTACACCTTC.